The subject of this entry is one TCR beta chain. Its target is unknown. The data stem from a study of monozygotic twins with inflammatory bowel disease. The study's findings and limits: Against healthy co-twins, IBD patients had lower TCRbeta diversity (measured by inverse Simpson).

The CDR3 consists of 13 residues. Each sample's cDNA came from eight separate reactions. Using TCRalpha and TCRbeta cDNA, the researchers carried out two nested PCRs that lasted roughly 16 and 10 cycles. TCRdb derives one entry per CDR3 protein from the 5' RACE reads, leaving out DNA. This sample lists about 450,000 distinct CDR3 sequences; its ten largest clones have 2% to 2.5%. This receptor was taken from a human donor with ulcerative colitis or Crohn's disease, or a healthy co-twin of an affected twin (not recorded which). Material for sequencing was blood. The V call is TRBV12-3 or TRBV12-4, the J call TRBJ1-5. The CDR3 loop reads CASSFSSNQPQHF.